Sequencing of this TCR beta chain was carried out in a study of blood T cell repertoires in COVID-19. Overall study context: Sites in the United States, Italy and Spain provided acute and convalescent COVID-19 samples. T cells, B-cell-depleted T cells, or PBMCs supplied cDNA or gDNA.

In the original workflow: Reference gene primers were amplified, and this amplification served to estimate nucleated cell counts. The protocol was immunoSEQ multiplex PCR, while the TCRdb copy is restricted to in-frame clones and leaves out a portion. V, J and clone size are those of that table, while D and trimming were read from the DNA. The data show roughly 250,000 clones, roughly 84% seen once. The V and J ends lost 1 base and 6 bases respectively, with 6 bases between them. CDR3 size: 12 residues. Looked up from germline, CDR1 is SGHRS and CDR2 is YFSETQ. The chain employs TRBV5-1 and TRBJ2-3, with D uncertain. Material for sequencing was peripheral blood. This sequence was found in a woman aged 40 to 49 with active or convalescent COVID-19. This CDR3 is CASSLIGDTQYF. CDR3 nucleotide sequence: TGCGCCAGCAGCTTGATCGGGGATACGCAGTATTTT.